This paragraph reports one TCR beta chain. Its antigen is undetermined. V lost 7 bases and J 7 bases, leaving 22 bases between the germline ends. Germline values: CDR1 SQVTM, CDR2 ANQGSEA. The CDR3 has 15 residues. Primers used in a second PCR of roughly 6 to 11 cycles were a sample-barcoded 5' primer and a J-beta primer mix. Each CDR3 protein is one row after TCRdb ran MiXCR on the 5' RACE reads. In the table there are 710,000 or so distinct CDR3 sequences, about 24% of which are singletons. This sample was taken from a study of blood T cells in healthy people across ages. On the study more broadly: T cells yielded about one barcoded beta molecule per two cells through template switching. General study findings and limits: A roughly linear fall in TCR beta diversity per million T cells was seen with increasing age.

V and J are TRBV29-1 and TRBJ2-2; D perhaps matches TRBD1 (6 bases). The specimen was blood. This TCR was recovered from a man between 65 and 80 years old in good health. The CDR3 is CSGIAKGVNVGELFF. In DNA form, the CDR3 reads TGCAGCGGGATCGCCAAGGGGGTTAACGTCGGGGAGCTGTTTTTT.